This T cell receptor (beta chain) emerged from a study of technical replicates of blood from a handful of donors. Per germline, CDR1 GTSNPN and CDR2 SVGIG (reference sequence). Losses at the gene ends were 1 base for V and 10 bases for J; bases not matched to a gene: 12. This CDR3 comprises 15 residues. TCRdb's copy holds only in-frame clones and misses some; the assay was immunoSEQ multiplex PCR. This sample yields tens of thousands of clones, of which 91% are seen a single time; approximately 0.34% belongs to the top ten. The chain has TRBV30 and TRBJ2-3, with 9 bases fitting TRBD1. The origin of this receptor is a human donor in good health. Some clones in this sample may be carry-over from other donors' samples. Material: T cells isolated from PBMCs. DNA for the CDR3: TGTGCCTGGAGTGCCCTGAACCGGGACAGGGAAGCGCAGTATTTT. It translates to CAWSALNRDREAQYF.